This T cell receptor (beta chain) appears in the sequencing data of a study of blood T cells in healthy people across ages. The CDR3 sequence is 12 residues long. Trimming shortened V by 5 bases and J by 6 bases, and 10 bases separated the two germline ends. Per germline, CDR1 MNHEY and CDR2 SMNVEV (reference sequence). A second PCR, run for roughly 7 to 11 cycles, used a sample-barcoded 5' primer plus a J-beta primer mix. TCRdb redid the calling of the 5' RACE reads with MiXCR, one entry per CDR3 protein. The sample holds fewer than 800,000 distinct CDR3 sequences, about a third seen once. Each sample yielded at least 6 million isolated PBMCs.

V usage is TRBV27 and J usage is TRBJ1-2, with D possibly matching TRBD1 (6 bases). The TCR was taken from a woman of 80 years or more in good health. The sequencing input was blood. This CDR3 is CASSPRGNGYTF. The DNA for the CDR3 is TGTGCCAGCAGTCCAAGGGGGAATGGCTACACCTTC.